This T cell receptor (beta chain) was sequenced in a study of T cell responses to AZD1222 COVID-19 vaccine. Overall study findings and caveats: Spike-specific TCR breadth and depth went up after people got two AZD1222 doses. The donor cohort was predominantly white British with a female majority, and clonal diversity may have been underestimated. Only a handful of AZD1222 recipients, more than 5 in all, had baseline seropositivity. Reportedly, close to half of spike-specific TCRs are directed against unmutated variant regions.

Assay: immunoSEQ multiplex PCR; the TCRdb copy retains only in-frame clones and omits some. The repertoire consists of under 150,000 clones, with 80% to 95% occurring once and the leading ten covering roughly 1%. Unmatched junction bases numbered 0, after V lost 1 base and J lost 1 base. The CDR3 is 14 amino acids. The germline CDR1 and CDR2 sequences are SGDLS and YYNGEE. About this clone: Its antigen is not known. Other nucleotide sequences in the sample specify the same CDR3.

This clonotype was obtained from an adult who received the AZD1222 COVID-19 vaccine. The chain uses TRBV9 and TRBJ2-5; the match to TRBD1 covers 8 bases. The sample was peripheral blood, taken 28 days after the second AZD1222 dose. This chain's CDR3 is CASSVTGGQETQYF. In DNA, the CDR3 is TGTGCCAGCAGCGTAACAGGGGGCCAAGAGACCCAGTACTTC.